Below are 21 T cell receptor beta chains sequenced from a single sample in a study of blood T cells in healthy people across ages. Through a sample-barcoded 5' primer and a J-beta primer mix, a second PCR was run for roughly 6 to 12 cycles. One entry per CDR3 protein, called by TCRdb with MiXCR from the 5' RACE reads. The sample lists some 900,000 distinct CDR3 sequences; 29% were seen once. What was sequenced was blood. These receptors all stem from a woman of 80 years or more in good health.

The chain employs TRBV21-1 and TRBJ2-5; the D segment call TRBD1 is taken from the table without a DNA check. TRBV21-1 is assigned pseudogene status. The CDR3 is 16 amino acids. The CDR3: CASSKGDRGYGETQYF. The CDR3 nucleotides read TGTGCCAGCAGCAAAGGGGACAGGGGCTATGGAGAGACCCAGTACTTC.

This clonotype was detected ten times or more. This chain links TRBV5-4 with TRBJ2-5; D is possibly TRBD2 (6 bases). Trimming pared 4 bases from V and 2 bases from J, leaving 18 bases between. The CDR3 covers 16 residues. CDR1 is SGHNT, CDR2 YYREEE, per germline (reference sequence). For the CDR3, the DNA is TGTGCCAGCAGCCTCGGAGGGTTGGGTCCACAAGAGACCCAGTACTTC. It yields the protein CASSLGGLGPQETQYF.

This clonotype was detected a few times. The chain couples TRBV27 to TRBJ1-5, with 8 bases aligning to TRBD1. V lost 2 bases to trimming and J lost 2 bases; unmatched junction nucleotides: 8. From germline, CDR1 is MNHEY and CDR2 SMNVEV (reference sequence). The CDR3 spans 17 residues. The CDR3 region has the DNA TGTGCCAGCAGTTTAGGCGGACAGGGCAGGGGCAATCAGCCCCAGCATTTT. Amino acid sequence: CASSLGGQGRGNQPQHF.

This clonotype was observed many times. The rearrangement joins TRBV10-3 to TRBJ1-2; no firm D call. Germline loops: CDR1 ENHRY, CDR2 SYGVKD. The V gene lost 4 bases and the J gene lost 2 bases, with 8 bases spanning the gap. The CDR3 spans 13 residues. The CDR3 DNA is TGTGCCATCAGTGTAGATTCAAACTATGGCTACACCTTC. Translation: CAISVDSNYGYTF.

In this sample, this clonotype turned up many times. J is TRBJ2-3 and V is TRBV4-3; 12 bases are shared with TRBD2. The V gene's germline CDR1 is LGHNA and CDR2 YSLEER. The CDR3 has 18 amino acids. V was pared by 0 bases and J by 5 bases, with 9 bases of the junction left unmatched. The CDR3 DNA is TGCGCCAGCAGCCAAGATGGGCTAGCGGGGGGGCGTGTAGATACGCAGTATTTT. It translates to CASSQDGLAGGRVDTQYF.

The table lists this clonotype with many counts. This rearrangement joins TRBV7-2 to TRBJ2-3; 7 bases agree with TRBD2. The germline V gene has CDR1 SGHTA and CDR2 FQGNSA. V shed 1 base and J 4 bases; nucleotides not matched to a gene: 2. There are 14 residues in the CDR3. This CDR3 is CASSLVLAADTQYF. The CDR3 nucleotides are TGTGCCAGCAGCTTAGTCCTAGCGGCAGATACGCAGTATTTT.

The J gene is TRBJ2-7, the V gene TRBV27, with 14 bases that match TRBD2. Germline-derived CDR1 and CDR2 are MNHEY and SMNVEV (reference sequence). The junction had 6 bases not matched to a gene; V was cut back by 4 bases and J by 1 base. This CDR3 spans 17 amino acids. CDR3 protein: CASSSRLAGGFSYEQYF. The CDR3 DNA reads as TGTGCCAGCAGTTCCCGACTAGCGGGGGGGTTTTCCTACGAGCAGTACTTC.

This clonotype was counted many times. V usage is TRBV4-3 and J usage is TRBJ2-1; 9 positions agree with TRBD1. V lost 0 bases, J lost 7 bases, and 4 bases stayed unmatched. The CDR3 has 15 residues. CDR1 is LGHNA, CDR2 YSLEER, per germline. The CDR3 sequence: CASSQDPQGANEQFF. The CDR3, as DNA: TGCGCCAGCAGCCAAGACCCACAGGGGGCAAATGAGCAGTTCTTC.

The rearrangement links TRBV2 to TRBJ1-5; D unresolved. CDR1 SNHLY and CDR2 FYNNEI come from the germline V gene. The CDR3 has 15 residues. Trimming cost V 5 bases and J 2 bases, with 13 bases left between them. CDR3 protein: CASSQDGTRNQPQHF. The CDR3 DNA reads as TGTGCCAGCAGTCAGGACGGAACCCGCAATCAGCCCCAGCATTTT.

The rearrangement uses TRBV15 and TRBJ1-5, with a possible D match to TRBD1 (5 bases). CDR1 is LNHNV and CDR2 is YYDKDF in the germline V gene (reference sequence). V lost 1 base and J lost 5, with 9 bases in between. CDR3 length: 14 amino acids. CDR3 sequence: CATSRVSGYQPQHF. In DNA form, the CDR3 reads TGTGCCACCAGCAGAGTGTCAGGGTATCAGCCCCAGCATTTT.

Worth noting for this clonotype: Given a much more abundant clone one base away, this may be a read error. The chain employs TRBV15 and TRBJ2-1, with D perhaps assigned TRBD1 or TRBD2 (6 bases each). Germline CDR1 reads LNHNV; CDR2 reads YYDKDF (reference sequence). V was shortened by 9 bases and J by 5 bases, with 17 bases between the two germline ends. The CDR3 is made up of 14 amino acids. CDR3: CATGIRGQDNEQFF. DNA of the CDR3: TGTGCCACTGGGATACGGGGGCAGGACAATGAGCAGTTCTTC.

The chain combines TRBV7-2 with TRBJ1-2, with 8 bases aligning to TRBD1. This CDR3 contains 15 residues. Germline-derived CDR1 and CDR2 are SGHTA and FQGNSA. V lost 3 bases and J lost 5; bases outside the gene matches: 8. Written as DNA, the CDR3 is TGTGCCAGCAGCTTGGGGACAGGCGCGTGGTATGGCTACACCTTC. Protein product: CASSLGTGAWYGYTF.

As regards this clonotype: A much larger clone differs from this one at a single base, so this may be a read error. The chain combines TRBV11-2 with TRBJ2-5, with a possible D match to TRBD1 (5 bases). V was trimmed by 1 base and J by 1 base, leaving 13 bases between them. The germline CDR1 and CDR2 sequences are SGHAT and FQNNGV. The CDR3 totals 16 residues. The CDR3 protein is CASSLVPQGTQETQYF. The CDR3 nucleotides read TGTGCCAGCAGCTTAGTGCCGCAGGGTACCCAAGAGACCCAGTACTTC.

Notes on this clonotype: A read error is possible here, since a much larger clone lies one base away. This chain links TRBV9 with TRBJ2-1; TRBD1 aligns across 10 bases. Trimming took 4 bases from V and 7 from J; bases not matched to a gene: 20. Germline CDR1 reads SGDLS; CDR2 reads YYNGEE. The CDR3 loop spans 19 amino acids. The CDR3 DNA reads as TGTGCCAGCAGCCCTAGTAGCCTAACCGGGACAGGGGCACCTAATGAGCAGTTCTTC. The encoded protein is CASSPSSLTGTGAPNEQFF. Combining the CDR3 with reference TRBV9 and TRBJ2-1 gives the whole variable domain DSGVTQTPKHLITATGQRVTLRCSPRSGDLSVYWYQQSLDQGLQFLIQYYNGEERAKGNILERFSAQQFPDLHSELNLSSLELGDSALYFCASSPSSLTGTGAPNEQFFGPGTRLTVL.

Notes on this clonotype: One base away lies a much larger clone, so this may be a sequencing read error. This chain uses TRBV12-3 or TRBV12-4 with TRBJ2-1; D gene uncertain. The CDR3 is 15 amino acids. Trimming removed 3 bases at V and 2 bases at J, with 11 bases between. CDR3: CASSLVLTTYNEQFF. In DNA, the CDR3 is TGTGCCAGCAGTTTGGTCCTTACGACCTACAATGAGCAGTTCTTC.

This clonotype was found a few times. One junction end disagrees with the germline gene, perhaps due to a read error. The CDR3 nucleotides read TGCAATGCTTCCCAGATCGGGGGTAGCAATCAGCCCCAGCATTTT. Protein sequence: CNASQIGGSNQPQHF. V gene TRBV20-1 combines with J gene TRBJ1-5, with a possible D match to TRBD1 (5 bases). Per the germline V gene, CDR1 is DFQATT and CDR2 is SNEGSKA (reference sequence). The CDR3 totals 15 residues.

The CDR3 is CASSLSRTGGWNTEAFF. The CDR3 nucleotides read TGTGCCAGCAGCTTAAGTAGGACAGGGGGATGGAACACTGAAGCTTTCTTT. V usage is TRBV11-2 and J usage is TRBJ1-1; TRBD1 aligns across 10 bases. V lost 2 bases and J lost 1; bases outside the gene matches: 7. CDR1 and CDR2 (germline): SGHAT, FQNNGV. The CDR3 totals 17 residues.

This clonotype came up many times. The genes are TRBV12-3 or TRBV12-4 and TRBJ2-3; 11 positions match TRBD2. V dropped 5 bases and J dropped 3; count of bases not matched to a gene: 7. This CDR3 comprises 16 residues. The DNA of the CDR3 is TGTGCCAGCAGTGTCCTAGCGGGGGGTGAGACAGATACGCAGTATTTT. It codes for CASSVLAGGETDTQYF.

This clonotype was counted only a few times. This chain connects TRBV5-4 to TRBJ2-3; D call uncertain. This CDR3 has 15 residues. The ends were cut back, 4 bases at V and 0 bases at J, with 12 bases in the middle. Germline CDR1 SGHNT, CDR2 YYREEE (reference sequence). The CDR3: CASSTSTGSTDTQYF. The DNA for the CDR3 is TGTGCCAGCAGCACCTCGACGGGTAGCACAGATACGCAGTATTTT.

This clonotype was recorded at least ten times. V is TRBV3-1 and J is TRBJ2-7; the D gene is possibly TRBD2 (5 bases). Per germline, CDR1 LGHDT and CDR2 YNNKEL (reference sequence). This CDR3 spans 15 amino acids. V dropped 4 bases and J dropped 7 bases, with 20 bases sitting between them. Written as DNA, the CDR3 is TGTGCCAGCAGCCCCGGGCCTTTCCCCGGGGTGGAGCAGTACTTC. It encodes CASSPGPFPGVEQYF.

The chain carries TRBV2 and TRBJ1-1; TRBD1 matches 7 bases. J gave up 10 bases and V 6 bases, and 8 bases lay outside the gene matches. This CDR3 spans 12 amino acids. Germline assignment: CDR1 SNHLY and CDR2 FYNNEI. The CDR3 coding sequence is TGTGCCAGCAGCTTAGACAGGGTGGGAGCTTTCTTT. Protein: CASSLDRVGAFF.